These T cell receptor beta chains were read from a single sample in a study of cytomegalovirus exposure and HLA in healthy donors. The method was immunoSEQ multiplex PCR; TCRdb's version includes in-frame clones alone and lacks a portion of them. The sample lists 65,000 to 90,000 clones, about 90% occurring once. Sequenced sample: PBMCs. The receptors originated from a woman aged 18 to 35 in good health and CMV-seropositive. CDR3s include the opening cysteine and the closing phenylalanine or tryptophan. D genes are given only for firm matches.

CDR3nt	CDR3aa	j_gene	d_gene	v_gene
TGTGCCAGCAGTGTGACTAGCGGATCCTACGAGCAGTACTTC	CASSVTSGSYEQYF	TRBJ2-7	TRBD2	TRBV27
TGTGCCAGCAGTGGAGAACCAGGGGGCCTATTCGGGTACACTGAAGCTTTCTTT	CASSGEPGGLFGYTEAFF	TRBJ1-1	TRBD1	TRBV27
TGTGCCAGCAGTGAACCCTGGGACAGGGGAAGGGCCCAGCATTTT	CASSEPWDRGRAQHF	TRBJ1-5	TRBD1	TRBV6-1
TGCGCCAGCAGCCAAGATCTGAGGGGGTCGTACAATGAGCAGTTCTTC	CASSQDLRGSYNEQFF	TRBJ2-1	NA	TRBV4-3
TGTGCCAGCAGCTTAATTCATCGTTCGACTAGCGTAGAGGAGACCCAGTACTTC	CASSLIHRSTSVEETQYF	TRBJ2-5	TRBD2	TRBV7-3
TGTGCCACCAGCAGAGGGATTAGCGGGGGGGCATCAGATACGCAGTATTTT	CATSRGISGGASDTQYF	TRBJ2-3	TRBD2	TRBV15
TGTGCCAGTAGTATACAGGGGGCAGTCGGGGAGCTGTTTTTT	CASSIQGAVGELFF	TRBJ2-2	TRBD1	TRBV19
TGTGCCAGCAGCTTAGTAAGAGGCAATGAGCAGTTCTTC	CASSLVRGNEQFF	TRBJ2-1	NA	TRBV7-2
TGCAGCGTCGGAGGGCGGGACAGGGCTGGGGAGCAGTACTTC	CSVGGRDRAGEQYF	TRBJ2-7	TRBD1	TRBV29-1
TGTGCCAGCAGCTTAAGTATGGGGACAGGGAGCACTAATGAAAAACTGTTTTTT	CASSLSMGTGSTNEKLFF	TRBJ1-4	TRBD1	TRBV7-9
TGTGCCAGCAGTTTTCTCCGGGGAACTAATGAAAAACTGTTTTTT	CASSFLRGTNEKLFF	TRBJ1-4	NA	TRBV28
TGCGCCAGCAGTGAGTCGATTGGGACAGGCTCCTACGAGCAGTACTTC	CASSESIGTGSYEQYF	TRBJ2-7	TRBD1	TRBV10-1